This T cell receptor (beta chain) stems from a study of blood T cell repertoires in COVID-19. Study-wide context: Acute and convalescent COVID-19 samples came from the United States, Italy and Spain. T cells, B-cell-depleted T cells, or PBMCs supplied cDNA or gDNA.

This clone has a handful of counts. Per the original data handling: Amplification from reference gene primers served as the basis for estimated nucleated cell counts. Data came from immunoSEQ multiplex PCR; TCRdb stores just in-frame clones and leaves some out. V, J and clone size were drawn from that table, and D and trimming were deduced from the DNA. The table lists a few hundred thousand clones, roughly 80% of them singletons, with approximately 4% in the top ten. The clonotype was recovered from a man in his 60s with acute or convalescent COVID-19. The sample comprised peripheral blood.

This CDR3 reads CSASAGTSGSAYNEQFF. As DNA, the CDR3 is TGCAGTGCTAGTGCCGGGACTAGCGGGAGTGCCTACAATGAGCAGTTCTTC. V and J are TRBV20-1 and TRBJ2-1, with TRBD2 matching over 14 bases. Germline V gene data show CDR1 as DFQATT and CDR2 as SNEGSKA (reference sequence). Germline trimming cut 3 bases from V and 2 bases from J; bases unmatched to any gene: 6. The CDR3 length is 17 residues.